This record looks at one TCR beta chain sequence and its context. In this sample, this clone turned up a few times. No cognate antigen has been identified for it. No base-level quality is on record; no much larger clone is a single base apart. The data are from a study of shared clonotypes between healthy human individuals (dated by TCRdb to 2018 to 2021). With respect to the entire study: The cohort comprised two women and a few men aged 18 to 49 years. Different laboratories and diverse techniques were used to prepare libraries and sequence TCR repertoires, to increase sequencing depth and limit assay-specific biases. To estimate repertoire size and how much clonotype sharing occurs between individuals, the study deeply sequenced the blood TCR repertoires of five healthy adults. For each donor, three plates each were used for CD4 naive and CD4 memory, two plates were used for CD8 naive, and one plate was used for CD8 memory. Per donor, leukapheresis produced somewhere between about 0.85 and 8.9 billion PBMCs. Points the paper makes about the study in general: Even with the large sequencing depth, rarefaction of the sorted-subset datasets indicated that sequencing was incomplete. Across several donors, about 5.2% of naive CD4, around 3.5% of naive CD8, about 2.3% of memory CD4, and about 0.4% of memory CD8 clonotypes were shared. Estimated clonotype richness was generally larger for naive than for memory subsets. Clonotypes shared by all four sorted-subset donors showed higher generation probabilities than non-shared clonotypes. Because the study included only a small number of donors, the genetic and exposure-history diversity represented was limited. Sampling was limited to blood, and TCR repertoires in tissue likely differ from TCR repertoires in blood. Pairwise subsampling led to the expectation that sequencing depth would affect the degree of clonotype sharing among donors.

Using the deep immunoSEQ assay, TCR CDR3 regions were amplified from genomic DNA by multiplex PCR. Genomic DNA extracted from each cell subset was distributed evenly over all wells of several immunoSEQ 96-well plates, and each plate served as one replicate. For sorted subsets, about 210 ng of genomic DNA, equivalent to 30,000 or so T cell genomes, went into each replicate PCR. Purified libraries were quantified with a Qubit 3.0 fluorometer, sized on a Bioanalyzer 2100, and re-quantified with the KAPA Library Quantification kit. Every immunoSEQ 96-well plate was sequenced on a separate single-read 150-cycle Illumina NextSeq 550 flow cell. On the authors' methods: Because the immunoSEQ output included only junctional sequences and no quality scores, the filtering could not be the same as the filtering used for full-length reads. To assign V/J genes and CDR3, sequences were annotated using PyIR, a Python wrapper for IgBLAST v1.9, with IMGT germline references. Any read was removed if the V/J assignment was weak (E-value above 1e-6), the CDR3 was missing, or the read contained stop codons, out-of-frame junctions, or ambiguous translated residues. V3J clonotypes were defined as sequences sharing the same inferred V gene, J gene, and CDR3 amino acid sequence. To compute the percentage overlap between repertoires, the number of shared unique clonotypes was divided by the size of the smaller repertoire. Repertoire richness was assessed with RTK rarefaction, the Chao1 estimator, and Recon v2.1 estimates of unobserved clonotypes. Generation probabilities were computed with OLGA for all TCRbeta clonotypes obtained by the gDNA method from a handful of donors. The immuneACCESS repertoire file appears here via TCRdb, limited to in-frame rearrangements. These files lack a portion of the clones; in checked studies, under half of the deficit traces to unresolved V genes, and the cause of the others is not known. The V and J calls and clone size are taken from that table; D and trimming were inferred from the DNA. The sample contains some 240,000 clones, approximately 65% of them found a single time. Over 8.5% of the sample is held by the ten biggest clonotypes.

Donors were healthy HIV-negative adults with no recently reported acute infections or vaccinations. Only Caucasian adults living in Nashville, Tennessee, USA were represented among the donors. CD4+ T cells were enriched through magnetic negative selection, after which naive cells were positively selected on CD45RA and the remaining negative fraction served as the memory subset. Blood was collected by leukapheresis, and PBMCs were isolated by Ficoll-Histopaque density gradient centrifugation and then cryopreserved in liquid nitrogen vapor phase. Analytical flow cytometry was used to check the purity and quantity of each magnetically sorted T cell population. Each sorted fraction had its genomic DNA isolated and then quantified by UV absorbance on a Nanodrop 2000c. The germline V gene supplies CDR1 ENHRY and CDR2 SYGVKD. There are 11 amino acids in the CDR3, from cysteine to phenylalanine inclusive. The retained sequence is limited to the CDR3, 33 bases, with the frame set at the first base. V trim: 8 bases; J trim: 5 bases; unmatched bases: 3.

The receptor was derived from a man between 25 and 39 years old in good health. Sequencing was carried out using memory CD4+ T cells sorted from blood. The cell subset or site label on this specimen signifies: CD45RA-negative fraction. The chain was built from TRBV10-3 and TRBJ2-7, with 7 bases in between that match TRBD1. In nucleotides, the sequence is TGTGCCATCGGCAGGGGGAACGAGCAGTACTTC. The encoded protein is CAIGRGNEQYF.